The clone carrying this T cell receptor beta chain was seen a few times. TCRdb's copy holds only in-frame clones and misses some; the assay was immunoSEQ multiplex PCR. The sample holds some 30,000 clones, about 88% seen once. This specimen comes from a study of sequential checkpoint blockade in melanoma. Study background: Maintenance nivolumab came after either treatment sequence.

As for treatment: randomized to nivolumab then ipilimumab (arm A) or the reverse (arm B). Live CD3+CD8+ CD19− CD56− cells were sorted from PBMCs. The CDR3 spans 16 residues. Germline values: CDR1 MDHEN, CDR2 SYDVKM. V shed 3 bases, J shed 3 bases, and the junction held 7 bases outside the gene matches. The sequence came from a human donor with melanoma. Sequences were derived from CD8+ T cells sorted from blood (inferred from file names), sampled from a patient given nivolumab and ipilimumab in sequence. This chain joins TRBV28 and TRBJ2-3, with 9 bases lining up with TRBD2. The CDR3 coding sequence is TGTGCCAGCAGTTTGGCTAGCGGGATTCGAACAGATACGCAGTATTTT. It yields the protein CASSLASGIRTDTQYF.